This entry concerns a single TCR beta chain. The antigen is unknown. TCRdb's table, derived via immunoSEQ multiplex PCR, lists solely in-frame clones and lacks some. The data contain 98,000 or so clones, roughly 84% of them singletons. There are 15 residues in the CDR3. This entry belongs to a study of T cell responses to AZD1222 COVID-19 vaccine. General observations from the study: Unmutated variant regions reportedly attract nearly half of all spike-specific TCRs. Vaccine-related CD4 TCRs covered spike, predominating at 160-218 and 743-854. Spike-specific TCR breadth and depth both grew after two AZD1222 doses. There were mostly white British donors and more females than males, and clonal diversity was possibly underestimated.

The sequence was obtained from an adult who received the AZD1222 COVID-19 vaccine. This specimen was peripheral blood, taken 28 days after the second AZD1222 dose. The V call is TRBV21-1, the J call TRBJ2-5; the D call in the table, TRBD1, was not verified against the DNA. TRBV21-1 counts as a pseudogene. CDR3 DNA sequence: TGTGCCAGCAGCCCTTCGGACAGGGGGGTTCATACCCAGTACTTC. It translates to CASSPSDRGVHTQYF.